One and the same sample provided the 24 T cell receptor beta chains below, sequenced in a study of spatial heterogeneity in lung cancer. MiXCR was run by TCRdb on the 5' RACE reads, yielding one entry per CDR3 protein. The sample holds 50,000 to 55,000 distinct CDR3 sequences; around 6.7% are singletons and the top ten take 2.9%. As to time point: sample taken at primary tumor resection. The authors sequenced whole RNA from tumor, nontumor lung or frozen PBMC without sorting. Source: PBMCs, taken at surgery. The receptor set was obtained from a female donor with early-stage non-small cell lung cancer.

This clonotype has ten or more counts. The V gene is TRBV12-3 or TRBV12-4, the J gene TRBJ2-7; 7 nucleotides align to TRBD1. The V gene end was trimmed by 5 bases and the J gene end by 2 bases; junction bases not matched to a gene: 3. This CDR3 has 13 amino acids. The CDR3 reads CASSGTATYEQYF. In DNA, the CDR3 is TGTGCCAGCAGTGGGACAGCGACCTACGAGCAGTACTTC.

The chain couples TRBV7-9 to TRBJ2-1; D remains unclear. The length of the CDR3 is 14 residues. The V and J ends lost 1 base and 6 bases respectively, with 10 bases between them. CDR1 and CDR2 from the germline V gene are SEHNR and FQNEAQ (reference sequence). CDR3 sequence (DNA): TGTGCCAGCAGCTTAGGAGGTAGCCTCAATGAGCAGTTCTTC. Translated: CASSLGGSLNEQFF.

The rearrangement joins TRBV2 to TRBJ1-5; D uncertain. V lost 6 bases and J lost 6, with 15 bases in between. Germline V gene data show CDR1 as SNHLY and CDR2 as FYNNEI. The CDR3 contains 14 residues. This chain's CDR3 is CASSESLAGQPQHF. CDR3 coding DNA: TGTGCCAGCAGCGAATCGTTAGCGGGTCAGCCCCAGCATTTT. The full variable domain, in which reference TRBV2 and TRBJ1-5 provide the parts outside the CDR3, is EPEVTQTPSHQVTQMGQEVILRCVPISNHLYFYWYRQILGQKVEFLVSFYNNEISEKSEIFDDQFSVERPDGSNFTLKIRSTKLEDSAMYFCASSESLAGQPQHFGDGTRLSIL.

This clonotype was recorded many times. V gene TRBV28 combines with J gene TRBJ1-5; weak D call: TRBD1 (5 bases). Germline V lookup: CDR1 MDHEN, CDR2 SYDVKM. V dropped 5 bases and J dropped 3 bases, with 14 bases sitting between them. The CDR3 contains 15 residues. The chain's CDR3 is CASSNPGPINQPQHF. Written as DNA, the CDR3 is TGTGCCAGCAGTAATCCGGGACCGATCAATCAGCCCCAGCATTTT.

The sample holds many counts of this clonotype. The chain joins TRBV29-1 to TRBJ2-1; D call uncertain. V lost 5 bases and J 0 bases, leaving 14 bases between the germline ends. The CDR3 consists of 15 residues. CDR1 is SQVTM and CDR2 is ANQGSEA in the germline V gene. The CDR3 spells CSVLGSTFSYNEQFF. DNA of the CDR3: TGCAGCGTTCTTGGCAGCACCTTCTCCTACAATGAGCAGTTCTTC.

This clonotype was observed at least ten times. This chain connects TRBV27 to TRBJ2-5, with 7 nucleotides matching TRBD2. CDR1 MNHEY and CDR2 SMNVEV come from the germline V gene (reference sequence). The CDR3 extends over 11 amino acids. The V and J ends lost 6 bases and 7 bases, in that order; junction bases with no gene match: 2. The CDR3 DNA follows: TGTGCCAGCAGCCGCGGGGGGACCCAGTACTTC. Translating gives CASSRGGTQYF.

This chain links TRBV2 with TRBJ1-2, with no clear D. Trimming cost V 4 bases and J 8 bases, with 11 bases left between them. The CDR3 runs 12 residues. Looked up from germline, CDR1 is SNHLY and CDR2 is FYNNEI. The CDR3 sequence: CASSATVRGYTF. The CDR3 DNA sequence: TGTGCCAGCAGTGCCACAGTGCGAGGCTACACCTTC.

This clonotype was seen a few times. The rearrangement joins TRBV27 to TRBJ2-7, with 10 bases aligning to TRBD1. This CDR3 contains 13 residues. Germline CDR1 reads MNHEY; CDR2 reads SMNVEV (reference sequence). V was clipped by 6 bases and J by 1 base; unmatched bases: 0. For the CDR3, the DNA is TGTGCCAGCAGGGGACAGGGGTCCTACGAGCAGTACTTC. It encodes CASRGQGSYEQYF.

CDR3 residues: CASSDLVYTF. The CDR3 bases are TGTGCCAGTTCCGATTTGGTTTACACCTTC. The J gene is TRBJ1-2, the V gene TRBV19, with D hard to call. V was cut by 8 bases and J by 11 bases, with 12 bases left in between. The CDR3 sequence is 10 residues long. From germline, CDR1 is LNHDA and CDR2 SQIVND (reference sequence).

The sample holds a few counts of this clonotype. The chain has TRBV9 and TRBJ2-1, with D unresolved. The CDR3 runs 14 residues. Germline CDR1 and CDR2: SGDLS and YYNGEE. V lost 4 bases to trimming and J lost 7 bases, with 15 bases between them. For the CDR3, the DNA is TGTGCCAGCAGCACCGTAGCCTCCATGAATGAGCAGTTCTTC. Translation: CASSTVASMNEQFF.

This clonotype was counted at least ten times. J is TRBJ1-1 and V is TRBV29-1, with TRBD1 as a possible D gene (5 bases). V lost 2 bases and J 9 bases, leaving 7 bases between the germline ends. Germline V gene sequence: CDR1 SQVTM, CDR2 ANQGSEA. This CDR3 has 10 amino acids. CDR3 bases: TGCAGCGTTGAACAGGGTAAAGCTTTCTTT. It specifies CSVEQGKAFF.

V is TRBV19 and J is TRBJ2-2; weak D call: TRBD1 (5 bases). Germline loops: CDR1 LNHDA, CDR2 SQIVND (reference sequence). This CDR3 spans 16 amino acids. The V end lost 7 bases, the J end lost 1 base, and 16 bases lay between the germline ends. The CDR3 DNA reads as TGTGCCAGTAATTCGATCTGGACAAGGAACACCGGGGAGCTGTTTTTT. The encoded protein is CASNSIWTRNTGELFF.

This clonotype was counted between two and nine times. CDR3 residues: CASRGQGELTF. The CDR3 coding sequence is TGTGCCAGCAGGGGACAGGGGGAGTTGACCTTC. The chain couples TRBV6-5 to TRBJ1-2; 11 bases align to TRBD1. Unmatched junction bases numbered 5, after V lost 6 bases and J lost 14 bases. From germline, CDR1 is MNHEY and CDR2 SVGAGI. The CDR3 runs 11 residues.

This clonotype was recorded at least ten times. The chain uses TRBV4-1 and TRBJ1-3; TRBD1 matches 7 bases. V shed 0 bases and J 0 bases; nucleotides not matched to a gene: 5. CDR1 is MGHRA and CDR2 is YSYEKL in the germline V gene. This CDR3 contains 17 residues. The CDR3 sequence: CASSQDQGEGSGNTIYF. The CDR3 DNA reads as TGCGCCAGCAGCCAAGATCAGGGGGAGGGCTCTGGAAACACCATATATTTT.

In DNA form, the CDR3 reads TGTGCCACCAGCAGAGGGGACGGTCCCTACGAGCAGTACTTC. Translated, it gives CATSRGDGPYEQYF. The chain recombines TRBV15 with TRBJ2-7, with D perhaps TRBD1 or TRBD2 (5 bases each). Germline CDR1 reads LNHNV; CDR2 reads YYDKDF (reference sequence). The CDR3 contains 14 residues. Between the trimmed V and J ends, which lost 1 base and 2 bases, there was a span of 9 bases.

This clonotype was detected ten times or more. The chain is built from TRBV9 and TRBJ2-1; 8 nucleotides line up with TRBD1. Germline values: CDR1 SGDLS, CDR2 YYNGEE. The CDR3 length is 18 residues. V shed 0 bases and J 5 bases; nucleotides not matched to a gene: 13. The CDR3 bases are TGTGCCAGCAGCGTAGGTCCTAGACAGGGGATCGGTAACAATGAGCAGTTCTTC. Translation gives CASSVGPRQGIGNNEQFF. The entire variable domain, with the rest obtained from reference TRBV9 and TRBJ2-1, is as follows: DSGVTQTPKHLITATGQRVTLRCSPRSGDLSVYWYQQSLDQGLQFLIQYYNGEERAKGNILERFSAQQFPDLHSELNLSSLELGDSALYFCASSVGPRQGIGNNEQFFGPGTRLTVL.

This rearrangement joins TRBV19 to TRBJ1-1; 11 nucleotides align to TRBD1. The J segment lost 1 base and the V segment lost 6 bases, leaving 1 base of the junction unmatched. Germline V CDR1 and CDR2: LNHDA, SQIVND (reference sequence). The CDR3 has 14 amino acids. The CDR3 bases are TGTGCCAGTAGGGGACAGGGGGAGAACACTGAAGCTTTCTTT. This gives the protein CASRGQGENTEAFF.

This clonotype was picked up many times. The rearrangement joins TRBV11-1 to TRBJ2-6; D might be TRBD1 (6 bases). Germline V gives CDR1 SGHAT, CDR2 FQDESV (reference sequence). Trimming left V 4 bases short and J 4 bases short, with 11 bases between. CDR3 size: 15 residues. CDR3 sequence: CASSYRDAGANVLTF. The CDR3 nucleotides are TGTGCCAGCAGCTACAGGGATGCCGGGGCCAACGTCCTGACTTTC.

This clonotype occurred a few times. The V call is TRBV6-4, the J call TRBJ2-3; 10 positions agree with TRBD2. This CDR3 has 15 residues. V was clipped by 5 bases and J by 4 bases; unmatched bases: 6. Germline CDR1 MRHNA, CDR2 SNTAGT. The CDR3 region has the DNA TGTGCCAGCAGTATTAGCGGGGGGCTCGCAGATACGCAGTATTTT. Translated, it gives CASSISGGLADTQYF.

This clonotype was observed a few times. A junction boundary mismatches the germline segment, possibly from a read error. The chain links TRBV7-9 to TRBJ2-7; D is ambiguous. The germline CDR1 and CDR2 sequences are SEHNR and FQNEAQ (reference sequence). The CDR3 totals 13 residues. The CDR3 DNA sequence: TGTGCCAGCAGCTTATCCGGGCCCTACAAGCAGTACTTC. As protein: CASSLSGPYKQYF.

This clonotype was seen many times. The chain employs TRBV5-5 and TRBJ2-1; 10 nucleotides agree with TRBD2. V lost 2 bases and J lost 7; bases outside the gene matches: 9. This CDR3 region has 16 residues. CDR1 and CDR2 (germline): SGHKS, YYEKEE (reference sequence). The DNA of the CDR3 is TGTGCCAGCAGCTTTCTAGCGGGGGCGATTGGGAATGAGCAGTTCTTC. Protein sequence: CASSFLAGAIGNEQFF.

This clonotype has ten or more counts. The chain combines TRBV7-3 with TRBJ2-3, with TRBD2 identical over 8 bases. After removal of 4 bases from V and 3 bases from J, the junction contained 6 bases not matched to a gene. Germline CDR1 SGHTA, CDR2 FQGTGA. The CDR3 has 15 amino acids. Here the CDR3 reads CASSSTGGPTDTQYF. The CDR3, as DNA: TGTGCCAGCAGCTCCACGGGGGGGCCGACAGATACGCAGTATTTT.

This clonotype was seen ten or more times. CDR3 protein: CASSAPDRAEYF. The CDR3 nucleotides are TGTGCCAGCAGCGCCCCGGACAGGGCGGAGTACTTC. This chain uses TRBV7-8 with TRBJ2-7; 8 bases line up with TRBD1. Germline CDR1 is SGHVS and CDR2 is FQNEAQ. The CDR3 is 12 amino acids. V lost 5 bases, J lost 11 bases, and 8 bases stayed unmatched.

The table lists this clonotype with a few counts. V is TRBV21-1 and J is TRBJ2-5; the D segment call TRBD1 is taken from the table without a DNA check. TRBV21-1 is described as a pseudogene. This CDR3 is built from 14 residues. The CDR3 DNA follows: TGTGCCAGCAGCAAAGCCGCCCTCCAAGAGACCCAGTACTTC. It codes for CASSKAALQETQYF.